By sample share, the clone carrying this TCR beta chain is medium-sized. Its antigen is still unknown. Cells sorted as Tregs were CD4+, CD25+ and CD127-/low. Amplification of TRBV12-4/TRBJ1-2 clonotypes used adaptor-ligated barcode primers. TCRdb reprocessed the multiplex PCR reads with MiXCR, giving one entry per CDR3 protein. The sample gives roughly 1,200 distinct CDR3 sequences, around 19% of which show up once; roughly 6.2% is in the top ten. Study-wide results and limits: Tumor Treg TCRs overlapped most with tumor naive CD4+ cells. The TCR gene usage of tumor memory CD4+ T cells clustered together with blood and lymph node memory CD4+ cells and with lymph node naive CD4+ cells. Around an eighth of tumor Treg sequences matched naive CD4+ cells.

Trimming left V 3 bases short and J 2 bases short, with 13 bases between. This CDR3 has 15 amino acids. The sample was Tregs sorted from blood. V and J are TRBV12-3 or TRBV12-4 and TRBJ1-2, with D maybe TRBD1 (6 bases). This TCR was sampled from a female donor with breast cancer. CDR3 nucleotide sequence: TGTGCCAGCAGTTTTGGGGACACCCTGAACTATGGCTACACCTTC. It specifies CASSFGDTLNYGYTF.